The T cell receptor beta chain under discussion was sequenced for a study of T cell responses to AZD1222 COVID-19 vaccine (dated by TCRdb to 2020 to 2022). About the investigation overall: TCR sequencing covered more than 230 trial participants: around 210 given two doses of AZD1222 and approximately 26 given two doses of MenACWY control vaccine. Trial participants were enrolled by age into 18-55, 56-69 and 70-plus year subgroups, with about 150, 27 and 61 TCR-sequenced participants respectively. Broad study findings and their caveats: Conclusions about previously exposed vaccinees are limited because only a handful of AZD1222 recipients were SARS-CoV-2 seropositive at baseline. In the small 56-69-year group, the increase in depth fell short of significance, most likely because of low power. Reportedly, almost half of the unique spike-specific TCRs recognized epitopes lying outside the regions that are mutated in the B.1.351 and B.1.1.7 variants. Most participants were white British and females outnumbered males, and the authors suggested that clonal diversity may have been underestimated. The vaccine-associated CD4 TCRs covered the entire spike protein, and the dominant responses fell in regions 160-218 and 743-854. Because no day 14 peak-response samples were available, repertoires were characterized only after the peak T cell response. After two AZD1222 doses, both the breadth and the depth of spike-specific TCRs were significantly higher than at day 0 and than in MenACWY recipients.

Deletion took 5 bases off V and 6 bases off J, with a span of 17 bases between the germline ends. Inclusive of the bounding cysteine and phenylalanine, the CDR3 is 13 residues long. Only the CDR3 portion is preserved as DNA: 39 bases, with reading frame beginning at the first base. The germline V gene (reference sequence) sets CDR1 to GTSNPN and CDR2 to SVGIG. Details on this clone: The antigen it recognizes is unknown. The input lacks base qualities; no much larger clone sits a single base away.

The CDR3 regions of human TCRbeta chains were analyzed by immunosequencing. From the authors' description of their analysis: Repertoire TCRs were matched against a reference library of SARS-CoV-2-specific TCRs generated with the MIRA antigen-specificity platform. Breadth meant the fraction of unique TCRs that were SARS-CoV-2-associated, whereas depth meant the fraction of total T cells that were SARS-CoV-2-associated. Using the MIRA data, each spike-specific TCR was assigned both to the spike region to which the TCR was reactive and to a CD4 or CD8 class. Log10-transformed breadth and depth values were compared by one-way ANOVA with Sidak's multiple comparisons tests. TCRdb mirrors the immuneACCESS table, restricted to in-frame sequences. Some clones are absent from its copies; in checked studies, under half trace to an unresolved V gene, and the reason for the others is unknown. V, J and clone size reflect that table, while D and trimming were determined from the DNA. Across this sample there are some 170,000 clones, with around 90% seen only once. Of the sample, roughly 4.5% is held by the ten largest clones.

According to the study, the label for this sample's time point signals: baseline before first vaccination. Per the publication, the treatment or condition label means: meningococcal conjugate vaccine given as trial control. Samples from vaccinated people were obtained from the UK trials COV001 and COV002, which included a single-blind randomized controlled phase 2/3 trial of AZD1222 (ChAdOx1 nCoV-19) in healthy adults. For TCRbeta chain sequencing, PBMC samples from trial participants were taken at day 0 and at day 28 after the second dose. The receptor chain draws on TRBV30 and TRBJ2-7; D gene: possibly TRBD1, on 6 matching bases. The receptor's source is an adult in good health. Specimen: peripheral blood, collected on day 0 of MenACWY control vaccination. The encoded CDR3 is CAWLRDTGSEQYF. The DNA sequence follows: TGTGCCTGGCTCCGGGACACGGGGTCCGAGCAGTACTTC.